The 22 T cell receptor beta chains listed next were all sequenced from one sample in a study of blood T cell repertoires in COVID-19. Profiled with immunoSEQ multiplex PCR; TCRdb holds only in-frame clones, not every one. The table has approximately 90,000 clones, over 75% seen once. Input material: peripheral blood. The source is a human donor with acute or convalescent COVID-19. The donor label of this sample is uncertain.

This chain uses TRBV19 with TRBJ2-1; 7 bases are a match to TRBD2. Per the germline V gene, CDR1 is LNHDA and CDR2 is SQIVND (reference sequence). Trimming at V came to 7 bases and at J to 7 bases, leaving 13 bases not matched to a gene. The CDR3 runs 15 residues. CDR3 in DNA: TGTGCCAGTACCTCCCGAGAGCGGGGCGCTAATGAGCAGTTCTTC. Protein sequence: CASTSRERGANEQFF.

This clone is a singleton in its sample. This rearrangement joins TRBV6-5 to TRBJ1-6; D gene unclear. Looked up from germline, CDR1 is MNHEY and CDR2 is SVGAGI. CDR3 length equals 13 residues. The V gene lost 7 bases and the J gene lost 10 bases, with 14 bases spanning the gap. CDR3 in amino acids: CASKWPGSSPLHF. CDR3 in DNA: TGTGCCAGCAAGTGGCCGGGGTCCTCACCCCTCCACTTT.

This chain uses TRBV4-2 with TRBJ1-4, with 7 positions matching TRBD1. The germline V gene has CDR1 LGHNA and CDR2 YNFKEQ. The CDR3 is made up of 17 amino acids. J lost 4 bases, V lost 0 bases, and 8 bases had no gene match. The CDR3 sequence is CASSQDLAGTVNEKLFF. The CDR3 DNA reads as TGTGCCAGCAGCCAAGACCTCGCCGGGACAGTTAATGAAAAACTGTTTTTT.

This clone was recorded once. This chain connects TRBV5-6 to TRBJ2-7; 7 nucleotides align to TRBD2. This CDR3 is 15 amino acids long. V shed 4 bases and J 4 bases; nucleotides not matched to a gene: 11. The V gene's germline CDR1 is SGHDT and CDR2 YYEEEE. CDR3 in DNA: TGTGCCAGCAGCCGTGCGGGGGAGGTTCGATACGAGCAGTACTTC. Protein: CASSRAGEVRYEQYF.

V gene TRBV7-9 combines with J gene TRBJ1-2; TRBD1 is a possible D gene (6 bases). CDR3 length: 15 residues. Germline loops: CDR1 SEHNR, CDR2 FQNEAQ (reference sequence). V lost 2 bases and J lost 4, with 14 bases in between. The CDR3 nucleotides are TGTGCCAGCAGCTTAATAGCAGGGGAGGGCTATGGCTACACCTTC. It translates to CASSLIAGEGYGYTF. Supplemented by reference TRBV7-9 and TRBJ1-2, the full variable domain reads DTGVSQNPRHKITKRGQNVTFRCDPISEHNRLYWYRQTLGQGPEFLTYFQNEAQLEKSRLLSDRFSAERPKGSFSTLEIQRTEQGDSAMYLCASSLIAGEGYGYTFGSGTRLTVV.

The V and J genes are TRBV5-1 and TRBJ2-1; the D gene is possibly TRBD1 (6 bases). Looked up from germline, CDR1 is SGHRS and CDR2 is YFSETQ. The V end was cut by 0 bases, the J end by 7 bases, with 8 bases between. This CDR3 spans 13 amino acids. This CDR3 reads CASSLDRVNEQFF. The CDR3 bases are TGCGCCAGCAGCTTGGACAGGGTGAATGAGCAGTTCTTC.

For the CDR3, the DNA is TGTGCCAGCACTTTTAGCAGTGTCAATCAGCCCCAGCATTTT. It translates to CASTFSSVNQPQHF. The chain recombines TRBV6-5 with TRBJ1-5; D is uncertain. The V end was cut by 7 bases, the J end by 3 bases, with 13 bases between. Germline V gene lookup returns CDR1 MNHEY and CDR2 SVGAGI. The CDR3 sequence is 14 residues long.

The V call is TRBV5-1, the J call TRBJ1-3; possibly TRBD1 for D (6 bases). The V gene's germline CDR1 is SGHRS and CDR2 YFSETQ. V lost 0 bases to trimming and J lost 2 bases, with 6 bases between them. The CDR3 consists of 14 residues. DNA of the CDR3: TGCGCCAGCAGCTTGGACAGGGCTGGAAACACCATATATTTT. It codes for CASSLDRAGNTIYF.

In DNA, the CDR3 is TGTGCCAGCAGCTTAGCTCTAGCGGGGGGAGAGACCCAGTACTTC. Translating gives CASSLALAGGETQYF. The chain couples TRBV7-9 to TRBJ2-5; 11 bases map to TRBD2. This CDR3 contains 15 residues. Germline loops: CDR1 SEHNR, CDR2 FQNEAQ (reference sequence). V dropped 0 bases and J dropped 4; count of bases not matched to a gene: 1. The variable domain in full, completed from reference TRBV7-9 and TRBJ2-5, reads DTGVSQNPRHKITKRGQNVTFRCDPISEHNRLYWYRQTLGQGPEFLTYFQNEAQLEKSRLLSDRFSAERPKGSFSTLEIQRTEQGDSAMYLCASSLALAGGETQYFGPGTRLLVL.

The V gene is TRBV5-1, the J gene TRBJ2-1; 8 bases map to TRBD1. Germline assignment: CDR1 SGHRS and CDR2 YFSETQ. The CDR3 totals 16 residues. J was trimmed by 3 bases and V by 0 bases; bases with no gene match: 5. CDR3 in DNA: TGCGCCAGCAGCTTGGCCGGGACAGGAGGCTACAATGAGCAGTTCTTC. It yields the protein CASSLAGTGGYNEQFF.

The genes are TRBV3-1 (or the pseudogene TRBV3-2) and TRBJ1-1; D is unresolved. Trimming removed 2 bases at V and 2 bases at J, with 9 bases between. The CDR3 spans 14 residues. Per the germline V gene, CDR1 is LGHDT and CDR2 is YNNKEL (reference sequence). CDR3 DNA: TGTGCCAGCAGCCAAACGGTAGCAAACACTGAAGCTTTCTTT. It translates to CASSQTVANTEAFF.

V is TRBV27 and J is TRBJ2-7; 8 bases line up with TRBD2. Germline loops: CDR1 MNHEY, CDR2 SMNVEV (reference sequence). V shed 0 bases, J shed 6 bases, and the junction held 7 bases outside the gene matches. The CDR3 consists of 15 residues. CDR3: CASSLSHGLAVEQYF. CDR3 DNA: TGTGCCAGCAGTTTATCCCACGGACTAGCTGTCGAGCAGTACTTC.

CDR3 loop: CASSQGQTATSYGYTF. The CDR3 DNA reads TGCGCCAGCAGCCAAGGCCAGACAGCCACTTCCTATGGCTACACCTTC. The chain carries TRBV4-3 and TRBJ1-2; D is perhaps TRBD1 (5 bases). Germline lookup yields CDR1 LGHNA and CDR2 YSLEER. V gave up 1 base and J gave up 4 bases, with 16 bases separating them. The CDR3 spans 16 residues.

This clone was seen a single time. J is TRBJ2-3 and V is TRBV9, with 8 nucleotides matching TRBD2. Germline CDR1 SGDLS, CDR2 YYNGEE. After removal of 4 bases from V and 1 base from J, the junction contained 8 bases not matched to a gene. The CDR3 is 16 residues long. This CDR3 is CASSSQAGVGTDTQYF. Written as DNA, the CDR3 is TGTGCCAGCAGCTCCCAAGCGGGGGTAGGCACAGATACGCAGTATTTT. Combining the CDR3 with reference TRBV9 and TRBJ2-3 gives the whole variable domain DSGVTQTPKHLITATGQRVTLRCSPRSGDLSVYWYQQSLDQGLQFLIQYYNGEERAKGNILERFSAQQFPDLHSELNLSSLELGDSALYFCASSSQAGVGTDTQYFGPGTRLTVL.

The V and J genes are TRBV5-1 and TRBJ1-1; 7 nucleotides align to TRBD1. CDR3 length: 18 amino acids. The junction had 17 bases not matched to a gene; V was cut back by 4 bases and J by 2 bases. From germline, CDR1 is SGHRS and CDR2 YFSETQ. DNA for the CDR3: TGCGCCAGCAGCCTGAATCCGACAGGGTACGGCTCAAACACTGAAGCTTTCTTT. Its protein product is CASSLNPTGYGSNTEAFF. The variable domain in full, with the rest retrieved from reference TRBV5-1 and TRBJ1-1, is KAGVTQTPRYLIKTRGQQVTLSCSPISGHRSVSWYQQTPGQGLQFLFEYFSETQRNKGNFPGRFSGRQFSNSRSEMNVSTLELGDSALYLCASSLNPTGYGSNTEAFFGQGTRLTVV.

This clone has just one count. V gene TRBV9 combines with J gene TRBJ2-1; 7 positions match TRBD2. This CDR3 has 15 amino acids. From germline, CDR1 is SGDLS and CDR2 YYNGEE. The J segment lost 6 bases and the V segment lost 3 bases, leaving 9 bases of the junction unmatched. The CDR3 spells CASSAPGTISNEQFF. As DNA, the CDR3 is TGTGCCAGCAGCGCCCCCGGGACTATCTCCAATGAGCAGTTCTTC.

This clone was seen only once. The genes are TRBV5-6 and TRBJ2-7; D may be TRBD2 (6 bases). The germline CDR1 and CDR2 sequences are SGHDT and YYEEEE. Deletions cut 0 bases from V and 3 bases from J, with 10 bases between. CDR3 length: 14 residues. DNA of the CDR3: TGTGCCAGCAGCTTGGTGGGGGGAGGCTACGAGCAGTACTTC. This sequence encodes CASSLVGGGYEQYF.

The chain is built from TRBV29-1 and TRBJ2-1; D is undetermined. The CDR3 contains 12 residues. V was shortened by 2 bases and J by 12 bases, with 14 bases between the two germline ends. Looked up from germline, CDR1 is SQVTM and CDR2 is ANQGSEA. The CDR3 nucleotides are TGCAGCGTTGAAAGGTGGGCCGATCGGCAGTTCTTC. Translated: CSVERWADRQFF.

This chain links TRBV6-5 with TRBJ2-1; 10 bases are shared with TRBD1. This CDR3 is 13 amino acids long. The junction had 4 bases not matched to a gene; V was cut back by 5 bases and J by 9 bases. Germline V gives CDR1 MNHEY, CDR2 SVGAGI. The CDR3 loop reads CASSQTGGLEQFF. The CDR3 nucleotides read TGTGCCAGCAGTCAGACAGGGGGCCTTGAGCAGTTCTTC.

The CDR3 sequence is CASSISGGPDTQYF. CDR3 sequence (DNA): TGTGCCAGTAGTATAAGCGGGGGGCCAGATACGCAGTATTTT. The J gene is TRBJ2-3, the V gene TRBV19, with 9 nucleotides matching TRBD2. The ends lost 2 bases at V and 4 bases at J; junction bases unmatched: 1. CDR3 size: 14 residues. Germline V gene data show CDR1 as LNHDA and CDR2 as SQIVND (reference sequence). Combining the CDR3 with reference TRBV19 and TRBJ2-3 gives the whole variable domain DGGITQSPKYLFRKEGQNVTLSCEQNLNHDAMYWYRQDPGQGLRLIYYSQIVNDFQKGDIAEGYSVSREKKESFPLTVTSAQKNPTAFYLCASSISGGPDTQYFGPGTRLTVL.

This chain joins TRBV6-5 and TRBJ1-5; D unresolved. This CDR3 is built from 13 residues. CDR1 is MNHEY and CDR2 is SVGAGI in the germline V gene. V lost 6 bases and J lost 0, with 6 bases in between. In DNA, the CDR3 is TGTGCCAGCAGCTCCTATAGCAATCAGCCCCAGCATTTT. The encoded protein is CASSSYSNQPQHF.

The CDR3 sequence: CASSLGQGLETQYF. The CDR3 DNA sequence: TGTGCCAGCAGTTTAGGGCAGGGGCTCGAGACCCAGTACTTC. The rearrangement links TRBV27 to TRBJ2-5, with TRBD1 as a possible D gene (6 bases). Trimming pared 2 bases from V and 5 bases from J, leaving 12 bases between. This CDR3 comprises 14 residues. Per the germline V gene, CDR1 is MNHEY and CDR2 is SMNVEV (reference sequence).